This TCR beta chain was obtained from a study of cytomegalovirus exposure and HLA in healthy donors. Study-wide findings and caveats: Some V segments, including TRBV6-2 and TRBV6-3, were excluded as indistinguishable.

Details on this clone: What it binds is unknown.

CDR1 is SNHLY and CDR2 is FYNNEI in the germline V gene. V gave up 7 bases and J gave up 0 bases, with 12 bases separating them. The CDR3 extends over 14 amino acids. The PCR had 60 Vbeta and 13 Jbeta primers. Sequencing used immunoSEQ multiplex PCR; TCRdb keeps in-frame clones, though not all of them. The sample contains roughly 110,000 clones, about three quarters of which appear only once. The V gene is TRBV2, the J gene TRBJ1-1; D not resolved. Sequenced input: PBMCs. This sequence originates from a woman in her 40s in good health and CMV-seropositive. CDR3 in amino acids: CASKTETVNTEAFF. The CDR3 bases are TGTGCCAGCAAAACAGAAACGGTGAACACTGAAGCTTTCTTT.